A single sample is the source of the 16 T cell receptor beta chains below, sequenced in a study of vaccination and CD4 T cells after COVID-19. No antigens are known for them. An Oncomine TCR Beta short-read assay was used to sequence the DNA from cultured CD4+ T cells. Via MiXCR, TCRdb re-called the PCR reads, giving one row per CDR3 protein. The table shows under 14,000 distinct CDR3 sequences, with around 23% occurring only once. Specified treatment: approximately 10-day PBMC culture with coronavirus spike peptide pools or control peptides (ViraFEST assay). Specimen: CD4+ T cells from blood, cultured in vitro, collected after SARS-CoV-2 vaccination. These receptors were collected from a human donor who had recovered from COVID-19.

J is TRBJ2-5 and V is TRBV7-6; 8 bases line up with TRBD2. Germline CDR1 reads SGHVS; CDR2 reads FNYEAQ. The CDR3 loop spans 17 amino acids. V shed 1 base and J 2 bases; nucleotides not matched to a gene: 9. CDR3 nucleotides: TGTGCCAGCAGCTTAGTTGTAAGCGGGAGTCGGCAAGAGACCCAGTACTTC. This gives the protein CASSLVVSGSRQETQYF.

This clonotype was observed a few times. CDR3 protein: CATSDYSSSHWFF. As DNA, the CDR3 is TGTGCCACCAGTGACTACTCTAGTTCCCATTGGTTCTTC. This sequence joins TRBV24-1 and TRBJ2-1; D not certain. Germline CDR1 reads KGHDR; CDR2 reads SFDVKD. CDR3 size: 13 residues. V lost 4 bases and J 15 bases, leaving 18 bases between the germline ends.

A few counts support this clonotype. The chain recombines TRBV27 with TRBJ2-7; possibly TRBD2 for D (5 bases). Trimming stripped 0 bases from V and 1 base from J, with 10 bases between. The CDR3 loop spans 15 amino acids. CDR1 MNHEY and CDR2 SMNVEV come from the germline V gene (reference sequence). This CDR3 is CASSLSDYRSYEQYF. The CDR3 nucleotides read TGTGCCAGCAGTTTATCCGACTATCGATCCTACGAGCAGTACTTC.

Judged by abundance, this clonotype is medium-sized. The genes are TRBV6-5 and TRBJ2-5; maybe TRBD1 (5 bases). CDR1 and CDR2 from the germline V gene are MNHEY and SVGAGI. V was pared by 4 bases and J by 1 base, with 10 bases between. CDR3 length: 14 residues. In DNA, the CDR3 is TGTGCCAGCAGTTCAGACAGTTTCCAAGAGACCCAGTACTTC. Encoded protein: CASSSDSFQETQYF.

This clonotype is medium-sized (0.01 to 0.1%). V usage is TRBV20-1 and J usage is TRBJ1-5; D is unresolved. Germline loops: CDR1 DFQATT, CDR2 SNEGSKA (reference sequence). The ends were cut back, 3 bases at V and 5 bases at J, with 11 bases in the middle. The CDR3 is made up of 13 amino acids. DNA of the CDR3: TGCAGTGCTAGTAAAGGCGGTGATCAGCCCCAGCATTTT. Its translation: CSASKGGDQPQHF.

By proportion, this clonotype is medium-sized (0.01 to 0.1%). The V and J genes are TRBV7-2 and TRBJ1-5, with 7 bases lining up with TRBD1. This CDR3 spans 14 amino acids. CDR1 is SGHTA, CDR2 FQGNSA, per germline. J gave up 7 bases and V 4 bases, and 7 bases lay outside the gene matches. The CDR3 loop is CASSSTGNWQPQHF. CDR3 coding DNA: TGTGCCAGCAGCTCGACAGGGAATTGGCAGCCCCAGCATTTT.

Only a few counts were recorded for this clonotype. The CDR3 DNA follows: TGTGCCAGCAGAGGCCCGGGACAGGGAGGGGAGACCCAGTACTTC. Translated: CASRGPGQGGETQYF. The J gene is TRBJ2-5, the V gene TRBV6-1; 9 nucleotides line up with TRBD1. Germline V gene lookup returns CDR1 MNHNS and CDR2 SASEGT. The V segment lost 6 bases and the J segment 5 bases; nucleotides outside the gene matches: 10. The CDR3 is 15 amino acids.

The genes are TRBV27 and TRBJ1-1; 8 positions match TRBD1. Germline CDR1 is MNHEY and CDR2 is SMNVEV (reference sequence). V lost 5 bases, J lost 4 bases, and 3 bases stayed unmatched. The length of the CDR3 is 13 residues. In DNA form, the CDR3 reads TGTGCCAGCAGTGCAACAGGGGGCACTGAAGCTTTCTTT. Translation: CASSATGGTEAFF.

This clonotype was observed a few times. J is TRBJ2-7 and V is TRBV6-5, with 7 bases fitting TRBD2. The CDR3 is 15 residues long. Per the germline V gene, CDR1 is MNHEY and CDR2 is SVGAGI. Germline trimming cut 4 bases from V and 9 bases from J; bases unmatched to any gene: 15. Written as DNA, the CDR3 is TGTGCCAGCAGTTCCGCGGGGACTAAGGGGAAGGGGCAGTACTTC. As protein: CASSSAGTKGKGQYF.

In its sample, this clonotype ranks as medium-sized. The CDR3 reads CSARGTSGRGYYNEQFF. For the CDR3, the DNA is TGCAGTGCTAGAGGGACTAGCGGGAGAGGGTACTACAATGAGCAGTTCTTC. This chain connects TRBV20-1 to TRBJ2-1, with TRBD2 matching 13 bases. The V segment lost 1 base and the J segment 3 bases; nucleotides outside the gene matches: 6. Germline V lookup: CDR1 DFQATT, CDR2 SNEGSKA (reference sequence). CDR3 length: 17 residues.

The chain couples TRBV11-1 to TRBJ2-3; TRBD2 agrees at 7 bases. CDR1 is SGHAT, CDR2 FQDESV, per germline (reference sequence). After removal of 5 bases from V and 3 bases from J, the junction contained 14 bases not matched to a gene. The CDR3 length is 17 residues. The CDR3 nucleotides are TGTGCCAGCAGCCCTCTGGAGGGCGGGAGTTGGACAGATACGCAGTATTTT. Translating it yields CASSPLEGGSWTDTQYF.

By sample share, this clonotype is medium-sized. V is TRBV7-2 and J is TRBJ1-5; possible D gene TRBD1, 6 bases. Trimming removed 5 bases from V and 6 bases from J, with 11 bases in between. Per germline, CDR1 SGHTA and CDR2 FQGNSA. CDR3 size: 13 residues. The CDR3 region is CASSPRGFQPQHF. The CDR3 nucleotides are TGTGCCAGCAGCCCGAGGGGGTTTCAGCCCCAGCATTTT.

This clonotype ranks as medium-sized. The rearrangement uses TRBV20-1 and TRBJ2-5; 8 nucleotides agree with TRBD2. This CDR3 contains 15 residues. Germline loops: CDR1 DFQATT, CDR2 SNEGSKA (reference sequence). J lost 5 bases, V lost 1 base, and 9 bases had no gene match. The CDR3 sequence is CSARVIAGRGETQYF. For the CDR3, the DNA is TGCAGTGCTAGAGTCATAGCGGGACGGGGGGAGACCCAGTACTTC.

The V gene is TRBV5-4, the J gene TRBJ1-5; 10 nucleotides line up with TRBD1. The CDR3 runs 16 residues. V gave up 4 bases and J gave up 3 bases; unmatched junction bases: 7. The germline V gene encodes CDR1 SGHNT and CDR2 YYREEE (reference sequence). The CDR3 sequence is CASSNRDRGYNQPQHF. The CDR3 DNA reads as TGTGCCAGCAGCAATCGGGACAGGGGTTACAATCAGCCCCAGCATTTT. The full variable domain, in which reference TRBV5-4 and TRBJ1-5 provide the parts outside the CDR3, is ETGVTQSPTHLIKTRGQQVTLRCSSQSGHNTVSWYQQALGQGPQFIFQYYREEENGRGNFPPRFSGLQFPNYSSELNVNALELDDSALYLCASSNRDRGYNQPQHFGDGTRLSIL.

In its sample, this clonotype was seen a few times. The gene calls are TRBV10-3 and TRBJ1-1, with 7 bases lining up with TRBD1. In germline, CDR1 is ENHRY, CDR2 SYGVKD. Trimming cost V 3 bases and J 6 bases; bases outside gene matches: 7. The CDR3 has 14 residues. The CDR3 nucleotides read TGTGCCATCAGTGATCCCAGGGGGAGATCTGAAGCTTTCTTT. It yields the protein CAISDPRGRSEAFF.

This clonotype was recorded a few times. The rearrangement links TRBV5-8 to TRBJ2-7; D ambiguous. V was cut by 3 bases and J by 3 bases, with 13 bases left in between. Looked up from germline, CDR1 is SGHTS and CDR2 is YDEGEE. The CDR3 covers 14 residues. CDR3: CASSSPGEVYEQYF. CDR3 bases: TGTGCCAGCAGCTCGCCGGGTGAGGTCTACGAGCAGTACTTC. The whole variable domain, remainder taken from reference TRBV5-8 and TRBJ2-7, is EAGVTQSPTHLIKTRGQQATLRCSPISGHTSVYWYQQALGLGLQFLLWYDEGEERNRGNFPPRFSGRQFPNYSSELNVNALELEDSALYLCASSSPGEVYEQYFGPGTRLTVT.